This T cell receptor beta chain was captured by sequencing in a study of response to subunit inactivated influenza vaccine. The V end lost 4 bases, the J end lost 6 bases, and 16 bases lay between the germline ends. The CDR3 is 15 residues long. Germline values: CDR1 ENHRY, CDR2 SYGVKD. TCRdb independently ran MiXCR on the RT-PCR reads; one entry per CDR3 protein. The sample holds about 650,000 distinct CDR3 sequences, around 15% seen once. Study observations and caveats: The study's authors posited that every seasonal influenza vaccination enlists few new T cells.

Of note for this clonotype: As yet, its antigen is unknown.

The rearrangement uses TRBV10-3 and TRBJ2-1, with D perhaps matching TRBD1 (6 bases). This TCR was recovered from a man aged 45 to 65 who received an inactivated influenza vaccine. The sample in question was PBMCs from blood, obtained 14 days before vaccination. CDR3 nucleotides: TGTGCCATCAGTGCCAAGAGGACAGAAACCAATGAGCAGTTCTTC. Translation gives CAISAKRTETNEQFF.